Listed here are 28 T cell receptor beta chains from one sample, sequenced in a study of blood T cell repertoires in COVID-19. The protocol was immunoSEQ multiplex PCR, while the TCRdb copy is restricted to in-frame clones and leaves out a portion. The table shows about 150,000 clones, with around 80% occurring only once. Input material: PBMCs or T cells enriched from blood (not recorded which). These receptors originate from a man between 45 and 60 years old who had recovered from COVID-19.

The chain links TRBV18 to TRBJ2-4, with D possibly TRBD1 on 5 matching bases. Trimming shortened V by 3 bases and J by 6 bases, and 15 bases separated the two germline ends. Germline CDR1 and CDR2: KGHSH and LQKENI. The CDR3 covers 15 residues. The chain's CDR3 is CASSPNQGTGNIQYF. Here the CDR3 DNA reads TGTGCCAGCTCACCGAATCAGGGAACGGGAAACATTCAGTACTTC.

V and J are TRBV7-9 and TRBJ2-1; 11 bases line up with TRBD2. V gave up 5 bases and J gave up 9 bases; unmatched junction bases: 15. Germline loops: CDR1 SEHNR, CDR2 FQNEAQ (reference sequence). The CDR3 has 17 amino acids. The CDR3 protein is CASSPFTSGGSPGEQFF. Here the CDR3 DNA reads TGTGCCAGCAGCCCCTTCACTAGCGGGGGCTCCCCCGGTGAGCAGTTCTTC.

V usage is TRBV11-3 and J usage is TRBJ1-1; D unresolved. The CDR3 runs to 13 residues. Germline V CDR1 and CDR2: SGHNT, YENEEA. V lost 5 bases and J 4 bases, leaving 11 bases between the germline ends. The CDR3 reads CASSSSGGTEAFF. The CDR3 nucleotides are TGTGCCAGCAGCAGCAGCGGTGGCACTGAAGCTTTCTTT.

V is TRBV19 and J is TRBJ1-5; 7 bases agree with TRBD1. CDR1 and CDR2 (germline): LNHDA, SQIVND (reference sequence). This CDR3 comprises 14 residues. V gave up 4 bases and J gave up 7 bases; unmatched junction bases: 7. CDR3: CASSNRQGGQPQHF. The CDR3 nucleotides are TGTGCCAGTAGTAATAGACAGGGTGGCCAGCCCCAGCATTTT.

Only one count was recorded for this clone. V and J are TRBV7-2 and TRBJ2-1; a possible D gene is TRBD1 (7 bases). V was shortened by 5 bases and J by 3 bases, with 14 bases between the two germline ends. The germline V gene encodes CDR1 SGHTA and CDR2 FQGNSA. The CDR3 consists of 15 residues. The chain's CDR3 is CASSRFQGGYNEQFF. In nucleotides, the CDR3 is TGTGCCAGCAGCAGATTCCAGGGGGGCTACAATGAGCAGTTCTTC.

The chain joins TRBV7-8 to TRBJ2-3; 10 nucleotides agree with TRBD2. Germline CDR1 SGHVS, CDR2 FQNEAQ. The CDR3 consists of 16 residues. V lost 2 bases and J lost 2; bases outside the gene matches: 4. The CDR3 sequence: CASSLLAGANTDTQYF. Written as DNA, the CDR3 is TGTGCCAGCAGCTTACTAGCGGGGGCGAACACAGATACGCAGTATTTT. Looking up the rest from reference TRBV7-8 and TRBJ2-3 gives the full variable domain: GAGVSQSPRYKVAKRGQDVALRCDPISGHVSLFWYQQALGQGPEFLTYFQNEAQLDKSGLPSDRFFAERPEGSVSTLKIQRTQQEDSAVYLCASSLLAGANTDTQYFGPGTRLTVL.

The sample holds a few counts of this clone. The chain couples TRBV6-5 to TRBJ1-6; D perhaps matches TRBD1 (5 bases). This CDR3 has 13 amino acids. Per the germline V gene, CDR1 is MNHEY and CDR2 is SVGAGI. V was cut by 3 bases and J by 9 bases, with 9 bases left in between. Here the CDR3 DNA reads TGTGCCAGCAGTTATGGGCAGGGTTCACCCCTCCACTTT. Translated, it gives CASSYGQGSPLHF.

The rearrangement joins TRBV7-9 to TRBJ2-7; the match to TRBD2 covers 11 bases. Germline V lookup: CDR1 SEHNR, CDR2 FQNEAQ (reference sequence). Trimming took 2 bases from V and 0 from J; bases not matched to a gene: 6. The length of the CDR3 is 17 residues. CDR3 residues: CASSLLAGGSSSYEQYF. In DNA form, the CDR3 reads TGTGCCAGCAGCTTACTAGCGGGGGGTTCTAGCTCCTACGAGCAGTACTTC.

The gene calls are TRBV19 and TRBJ1-4; TRBD1 is a possible D gene (6 bases). V was shortened by 7 bases and J by 4 bases, with 16 bases between the two germline ends. The CDR3 covers 15 residues. Germline V gives CDR1 LNHDA, CDR2 SQIVND (reference sequence). The CDR3 DNA reads TGTGCCAGTAAGGGCAGACAGGCGAATAATGAAAAACTGTTTTTT. The encoded protein is CASKGRQANNEKLFF. Using reference TRBV19 and TRBJ1-4 for the parts outside the CDR3, the full variable domain is DGGITQSPKYLFRKEGQNVTLSCEQNLNHDAMYWYRQDPGQGLRLIYYSQIVNDFQKGDIAEGYSVSREKKESFPLTVTSAQKNPTAFYLCASKGRQANNEKLFFGSGTQLSVL.

This clone was counted at least ten times. J is TRBJ2-5 and V is TRBV5-1; possible D gene TRBD1, 6 bases. The V end lost 4 bases, the J end lost 6 bases, and 25 bases lay between the germline ends. Germline loops: CDR1 SGHRS, CDR2 YFSETQ. This CDR3 spans 17 amino acids. The CDR3 bases are TGCGCCAGCAGCCCCAAACTCCGGACAGATACTTGGAAGACCCAGTACTTC. This gives the protein CASSPKLRTDTWKTQYF. Variable domain in full (rest from reference TRBV5-1 and TRBJ2-5): KAGVTQTPRYLIKTRGQQVTLSCSPISGHRSVSWYQQTPGQGLQFLFEYFSETQRNKGNFPGRFSGRQFSNSRSEMNVSTLELGDSALYLCASSPKLRTDTWKTQYFGPGTRLLVL.

J is TRBJ1-5 and V is TRBV6-2 or TRBV6-3; D not certain. CDR1 and CDR2 from the germline V gene are MNHEY and SVGEGT. V was cut by 4 bases and J by 2 bases, with 3 bases left in between. CDR3 length equals 12 residues. CDR3 protein: CASSSGNQPQHF. The CDR3 DNA reads as TGTGCCAGCAGTTCAGGCAATCAGCCCCAGCATTTT.

The chain combines TRBV19 with TRBJ2-3; D uncertain. Germline assignment: CDR1 LNHDA and CDR2 SQIVND (reference sequence). The V gene lost 8 bases and the J gene lost 2 bases, with 8 bases spanning the gap. The CDR3 covers 12 residues. The CDR3 sequence: CASGAPTDTQYF. The CDR3 DNA is TGTGCCAGTGGAGCCCCCACAGATACGCAGTATTTT.

This clone was detected only a few times. J is TRBJ2-3 and V is TRBV5-4; 7 bases are a match to TRBD1. This CDR3 has 16 residues. Germline V gene sequence: CDR1 SGHNT, CDR2 YYREEE (reference sequence). The V gene end was trimmed by 4 bases and the J gene end by 0 bases; junction bases not matched to a gene: 8. DNA for the CDR3: TGTGCCAGCAGCCCACCGGGACAGCGAAGCACAGATACGCAGTATTTT. Amino acid sequence: CASSPPGQRSTDTQYF.

The chain employs TRBV7-9 and TRBJ2-5; D is perhaps TRBD2 (6 bases). The V gene lost 5 bases and the J gene lost 5 bases, with 15 bases spanning the gap. Germline V gene sequence: CDR1 SEHNR, CDR2 FQNEAQ (reference sequence). The CDR3 contains 14 residues. For the CDR3, the DNA is TGTGCCAGCAGCCCACGGGGCGGGGAGGAGACCCAGTACTTC. As protein: CASSPRGGEETQYF.

This chain links TRBV7-9 with TRBJ2-3; 13 nucleotides line up with TRBD2. With V trimmed by 1 base and J by 2 bases, 9 bases remained unmatched. Germline values: CDR1 SEHNR, CDR2 FQNEAQ (reference sequence). The CDR3 runs 19 residues. The CDR3 sequence is CASSLVLAGGLWSTDTQYF. CDR3 DNA sequence: TGTGCCAGCAGCTTAGTACTAGCGGGGGGGCTATGGTCCACAGATACGCAGTATTTT. Looking up the rest from reference TRBV7-9 and TRBJ2-3 gives the full variable domain: DTGVSQNPRHKITKRGQNVTFRCDPISEHNRLYWYRQTLGQGPEFLTYFQNEAQLEKSRLLSDRFSAERPKGSFSTLEIQRTEQGDSAMYLCASSLVLAGGLWSTDTQYFGPGTRLTVL.

CDR3 nucleotides: TGTGCTACCTCAGGGGGTAGCAATCAGCCCCAGCATTTT. Amino acids: CATSGGSNQPQHF. The V gene is TRBV10-3, the J gene TRBJ1-5, with 7 positions matching TRBD1. CDR1 is ENHRY, CDR2 SYGVKD, per germline. The CDR3 loop spans 13 amino acids.

J is TRBJ1-1 and V is TRBV6-5, with D possibly being TRBD1 (6 bases). Deletions cut 4 bases from V and 10 bases from J, with 13 bases between. Per the germline V gene, CDR1 is MNHEY and CDR2 is SVGAGI. The CDR3 length is 12 residues. The CDR3 DNA is TGTGCCAGCAGTTTCGGGCAGGGGAGAGCTTTCTTT. Translating gives CASSFGQGRAFF.

CDR3 nucleotide sequence: TGTGCCAGCAGCCAAGGGGCTAGCAATCAGCCCCAGCATTTT. Amino acids: CASSQGASNQPQHF. V usage is TRBV3-1 (or the pseudogene TRBV3-2) and J usage is TRBJ1-5; no reliable D call. Germline lookup yields CDR1 LGHDT and CDR2 YNNKEL (reference sequence). This CDR3 is built from 14 residues. V lost 1 base, J lost 0 bases, and 4 bases lay in between.

The V call is TRBV19, the J call TRBJ1-1; the D is unclear. The CDR3 loop spans 12 amino acids. Germline CDR1 and CDR2: LNHDA and SQIVND (reference sequence). The V gene lost 9 bases and the J gene lost 0 bases, with 8 bases spanning the gap. DNA for the CDR3: TGTGCCAGCACACAGCTGAACACTGAAGCTTTCTTT. Its protein product is CASTQLNTEAFF.

V gene TRBV7-8 combines with J gene TRBJ2-6, with D possibly matching TRBD1 (5 bases). Trimming took off 5 bases at V and 4 bases at J, with 15 bases between the two ends. This CDR3 contains 16 residues. The germline CDR1 and CDR2 sequences are SGHVS and FQNEAQ. The CDR3 loop reads CASSAVFGAGANVLTF. DNA of the CDR3: TGTGCCAGCAGCGCAGTTTTTGGGGCCGGGGCCAACGTCCTGACTTTC.

This clone was seen only a few times. This chain uses TRBV5-8 with TRBJ2-1; 8 bases line up with TRBD2. Trimming cost V 4 bases and J 4 bases; bases outside gene matches: 13. The CDR3 sequence is 17 residues long. CDR1 is SGHTS, CDR2 YDEGEE, per germline. CDR3 DNA: TGTGCCAGCAGCCAAATCCGAGCGGGGGAAAATTACAATGAGCAGTTCTTC. Protein sequence: CASSQIRAGENYNEQFF.

The chain uses TRBV7-8 and TRBJ1-1; a weak D match, TRBD1 (6 bases). The V end lost 5 bases, the J end lost 0 bases, and 25 bases lay between the germline ends. This CDR3 is 19 amino acids long. Germline V lookup: CDR1 SGHVS, CDR2 FQNEAQ. The CDR3 DNA sequence: TGTGCCAGCAGCCGTAACGGACGTCGGAAAGGGGACATGAACACTGAAGCTTTCTTT. Translation gives CASSRNGRRKGDMNTEAFF.

In DNA, the CDR3 is TGCGCCAGCAGCTTAGCGGGGGGTCCGATCACCTACAATGAGCAGTTCTTC. Protein sequence: CASSLAGGPITYNEQFF. This chain uses TRBV5-1 with TRBJ2-1; 9 bases are shared with TRBD2. The CDR3 is made up of 17 amino acids. With 2 bases clipped from V and 2 bases from J, the junction kept 8 bases outside the gene matches. CDR1 SGHRS and CDR2 YFSETQ come from the germline V gene.

Comment on this clone: The sample carries other DNA sequences with the same CDR3. The chain recombines TRBV25-1 with TRBJ1-2; D might be TRBD1 (6 bases). The V end was cut by 2 bases, the J end by 2 bases, with 6 bases between. The CDR3 runs 13 residues. Germline V lookup: CDR1 MGHDK, CDR2 SYGVNS. The DNA for the CDR3 is TGTGCCAGCAGTGAAGGGGGCAACTATGGCTACACCTTC. Its translation is CASSEGGNYGYTF.

This clone has just a few counts. The chain joins TRBV11-2 to TRBJ1-2; 7 positions agree with TRBD1. This CDR3 region has 19 residues. V was clipped by 3 bases and J by 1 base; unmatched bases: 17. Germline assignment: CDR1 SGHAT and CDR2 FQNNGV. In nucleotides, the CDR3 is TGTGCCAGCAGCTTCTTTCGGTTAGGGCCGGGACAGCTTAACTATGGCTACACCTTC. Residues: CASSFFRLGPGQLNYGYTF.

This chain connects TRBV14 to TRBJ1-1, with D possibly being TRBD1 (5 bases). Trimming removed 2 bases from V and 2 bases from J, with 6 bases in between. The CDR3 is made up of 13 amino acids. Germline lookup yields CDR1 SGHDN and CDR2 FVKESK. In nucleotides, the CDR3 is TGTGCCAGCAGCCAACAGGGAAACACTGAAGCTTTCTTT. It encodes CASSQQGNTEAFF.

As concerns this clone: This sample also contains other DNA sequences that code for the same CDR3. J is TRBJ1-3 and V is TRBV25-1, with 7 bases lining up with TRBD1. Losses at the gene ends were 8 bases for V and 0 bases for J; bases not matched to a gene: 1. The CDR3 is 13 residues long. In germline, CDR1 is MGHDK, CDR2 SYGVNS. The CDR3 DNA reads TGTGCCAGCCGGGACAGCTCTGGAAACACCATATATTTT. Translating gives CASRDSSGNTIYF.

The chain recombines TRBV7-8 with TRBJ1-2; TRBD1 might be the D (6 bases). CDR3 length: 12 amino acids. Trimming removed 5 bases from V and 7 bases from J, with 11 bases in between. The germline gives CDR1 SGHVS, CDR2 FQNEAQ. The CDR3 DNA reads TGTGCCAGCAGCCCAGGGGTGGGTGGCTACACCTTC. Protein product: CASSPGVGGYTF.